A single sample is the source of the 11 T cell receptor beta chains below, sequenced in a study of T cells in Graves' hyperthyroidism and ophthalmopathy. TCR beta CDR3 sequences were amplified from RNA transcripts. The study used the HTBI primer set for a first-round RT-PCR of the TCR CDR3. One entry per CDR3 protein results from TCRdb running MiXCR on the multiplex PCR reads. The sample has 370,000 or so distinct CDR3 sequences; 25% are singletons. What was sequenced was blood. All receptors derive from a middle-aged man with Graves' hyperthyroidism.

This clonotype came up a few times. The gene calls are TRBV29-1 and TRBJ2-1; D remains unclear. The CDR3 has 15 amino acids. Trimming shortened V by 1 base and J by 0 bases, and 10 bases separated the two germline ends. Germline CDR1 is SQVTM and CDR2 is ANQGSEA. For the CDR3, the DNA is TGCAGCGTTGAAGGGGATGATAGCTCCTACAATGAGCAGTTCTTC. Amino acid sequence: CSVEGDDSSYNEQFF.

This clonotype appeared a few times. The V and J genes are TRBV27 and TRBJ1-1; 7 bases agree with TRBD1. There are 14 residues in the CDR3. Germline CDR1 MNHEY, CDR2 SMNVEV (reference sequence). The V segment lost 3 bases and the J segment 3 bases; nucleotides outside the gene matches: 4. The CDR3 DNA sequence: TGTGCCAGCAGTTTGTCAGGGGGGGACACTGAAGCTTTCTTT. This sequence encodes CASSLSGGDTEAFF.

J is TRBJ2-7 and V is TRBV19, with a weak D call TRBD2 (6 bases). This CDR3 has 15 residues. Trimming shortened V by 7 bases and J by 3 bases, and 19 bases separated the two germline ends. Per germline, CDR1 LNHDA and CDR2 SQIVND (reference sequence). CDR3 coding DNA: TGTGCCAGTAATAAGGTAGCCGGGAGCGACTACGAGCAGTACTTC. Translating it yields CASNKVAGSDYEQYF.

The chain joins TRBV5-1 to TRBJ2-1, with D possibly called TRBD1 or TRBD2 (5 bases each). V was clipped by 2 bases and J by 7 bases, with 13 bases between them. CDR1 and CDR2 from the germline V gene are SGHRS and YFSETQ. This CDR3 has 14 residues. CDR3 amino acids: CASSFGTARNEQFF. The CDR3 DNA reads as TGCGCCAGCAGCTTCGGGACGGCCCGGAATGAGCAGTTCTTC. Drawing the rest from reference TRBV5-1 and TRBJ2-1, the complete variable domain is KAGVTQTPRYLIKTRGQQVTLSCSPISGHRSVSWYQQTPGQGLQFLFEYFSETQRNKGNFPGRFSGRQFSNSRSEMNVSTLELGDSALYLCASSFGTARNEQFFGPGTRLTVL.

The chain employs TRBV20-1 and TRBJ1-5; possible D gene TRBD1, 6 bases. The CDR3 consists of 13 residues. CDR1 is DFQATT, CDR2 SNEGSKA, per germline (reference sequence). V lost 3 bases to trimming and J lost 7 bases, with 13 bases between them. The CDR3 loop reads CSARTGQGQPQHF. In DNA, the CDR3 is TGCAGTGCTAGGACAGGTCAAGGCCAGCCCCAGCATTTT.

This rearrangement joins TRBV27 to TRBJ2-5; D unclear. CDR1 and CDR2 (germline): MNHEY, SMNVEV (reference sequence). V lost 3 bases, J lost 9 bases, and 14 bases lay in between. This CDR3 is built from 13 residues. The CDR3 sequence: CASSFDREGAQYF. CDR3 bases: TGTGCCAGCAGTTTTGATCGCGAAGGCGCCCAGTACTTC.

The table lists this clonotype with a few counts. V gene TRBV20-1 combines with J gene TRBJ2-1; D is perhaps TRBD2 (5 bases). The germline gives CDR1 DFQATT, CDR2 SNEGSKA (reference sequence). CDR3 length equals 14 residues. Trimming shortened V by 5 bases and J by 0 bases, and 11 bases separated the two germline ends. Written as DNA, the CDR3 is TGCAGTGCTCCTAGGAGGAGCTCCTACAATGAGCAGTTCTTC. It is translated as CSAPRRSSYNEQFF.

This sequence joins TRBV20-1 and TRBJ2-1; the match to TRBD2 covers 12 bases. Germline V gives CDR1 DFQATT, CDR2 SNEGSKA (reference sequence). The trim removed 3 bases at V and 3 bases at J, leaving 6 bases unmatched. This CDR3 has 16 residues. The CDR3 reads CSASKTSGSSYNEQFF. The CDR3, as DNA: TGCAGTGCTAGTAAGACTAGCGGGAGCAGCTACAATGAGCAGTTCTTC.

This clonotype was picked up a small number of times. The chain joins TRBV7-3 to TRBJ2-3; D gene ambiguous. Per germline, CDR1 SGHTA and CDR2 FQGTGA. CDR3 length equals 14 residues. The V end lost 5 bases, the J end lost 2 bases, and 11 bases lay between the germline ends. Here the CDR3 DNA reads TGTGCCAGCAGCCCGACTGAGTCCACAGATACGCAGTATTTT. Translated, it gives CASSPTESTDTQYF.

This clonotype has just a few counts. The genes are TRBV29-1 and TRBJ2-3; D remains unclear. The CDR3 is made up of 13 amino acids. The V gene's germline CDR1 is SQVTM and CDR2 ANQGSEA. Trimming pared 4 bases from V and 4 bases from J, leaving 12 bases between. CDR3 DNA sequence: TGCAGCGTTGGTGGGGAAATAGCAGATACGCAGTATTTT. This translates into CSVGGEIADTQYF.

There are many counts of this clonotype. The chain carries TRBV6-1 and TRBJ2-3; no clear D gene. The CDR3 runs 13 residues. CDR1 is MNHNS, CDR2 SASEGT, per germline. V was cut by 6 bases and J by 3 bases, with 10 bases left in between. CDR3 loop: CASREYRTDTQYF. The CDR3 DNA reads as TGTGCCAGCAGGGAATACAGAACAGATACGCAGTATTTT.